This passage covers 10 T cell receptor beta chains from one sample sequenced in a study of T cell changes during pregnancy in multiple sclerosis. Only in-frame clones appear in the TCRdb table, and some are missing; sequencing was by immunoSEQ multiplex PCR. The sample holds about 50,000 clones, around 90% seen once. Sample: CD4+ T cells from peripheral blood mononuclear cells, taken in the second trimester of pregnancy. The receptors originated from a female donor with multiple sclerosis, enrolled in a pregnancy study.

The CDR3 DNA reads TGTGCCTGCCTTTACAATGAGCAGTTCTTC. Amino acid sequence: CACLYNEQFF. The chain has TRBV30 and TRBJ2-1; D gene ambiguous. V was cut by 6 bases and J by 4 bases, with 4 bases left in between. CDR1 and CDR2 from the germline V gene are GTSNPN and SVGIG (reference sequence). CDR3 size: 10 residues.

This clone showed up just once. The V gene is TRBV5-1, the J gene TRBJ1-2, with 7 positions matching TRBD1. This CDR3 region has 13 residues. V shed 7 bases and J 3 bases; nucleotides not matched to a gene: 6. The germline gives CDR1 SGHRS, CDR2 YFSETQ. The CDR3 region is CASGQDRDYGYTF. CDR3 nucleotides: TGCGCCAGCGGCCAAGACAGGGACTATGGCTACACCTTC.

This clone was recorded once. This chain uses TRBV29-1 with TRBJ1-2; a weak D match, TRBD1 (6 bases). Germline-derived CDR1 and CDR2 are SQVTM and ANQGSEA. Trimming shortened V by 3 bases and J by 5 bases, and 13 bases separated the two germline ends. The CDR3 length is 13 residues. As DNA, the CDR3 is TGCAGCGTTGATCCAGGGGAAGGGTATGGCTACACCTTC. Translated: CSVDPGEGYGYTF.

V and J are TRBV4-1 and TRBJ2-1; TRBD1 aligns across 7 bases. Trimming took 10 bases from V and 6 from J; bases not matched to a gene: 12. The CDR3 loop spans 14 amino acids. CDR1 is MGHRA, CDR2 YSYEKL, per germline. CDR3: CANHRDRAFNEQFF. The CDR3 nucleotides are TGCGCCAACCACCGGGACAGAGCTTTCAATGAGCAGTTCTTC.

This chain joins TRBV5-6 and TRBJ1-2; D not certain. The CDR3 runs to 15 residues. V lost 0 bases to trimming and J lost 0 bases, with 9 bases between them. CDR1 is SGHDT, CDR2 YYEEEE, per germline. CDR3 in DNA: TGTGCCAGCAGCTTGGTACAGCCAGCTAACTATGGCTACACCTTC. Its translation is CASSLVQPANYGYTF.

The chain employs TRBV10-3 and TRBJ1-2, with D possibly matching TRBD1 (5 bases). The CDR3 consists of 14 residues. The V gene lost 2 bases and the J gene lost 8 bases, with 15 bases spanning the gap. CDR1 is ENHRY and CDR2 is SYGVKD in the germline V gene. CDR3 bases: TGTGCCATCAGTGAGGCCGGGGGTTTGGAAGGCTACACCTTC. Encoded protein: CAISEAGGLEGYTF.

The chain has TRBV29-1 and TRBJ2-7; TRBD1 aligns across 8 bases. V was pared by 4 bases and J by 3 bases, with 26 bases of the junction left unmatched. This CDR3 is built from 20 residues. From germline, CDR1 is SQVTM and CDR2 ANQGSEA. For the CDR3, the DNA is TGCAGCGTTGTTTTCTACCCTCTTAGGGGGTCATATACAGGGGGCTACGAGCAGTACTTC. The encoded protein is CSVVFYPLRGSYTGGYEQYF.

The chain links TRBV5-1 to TRBJ2-1; possible D gene TRBD2, 5 bases. The CDR3 sequence is 14 residues long. The V gene's germline CDR1 is SGHRS and CDR2 YFSETQ. Trimming removed 0 bases at V and 4 bases at J, with 8 bases between. The CDR3: CASSLALEYNEQFF. The CDR3 nucleotides are TGCGCCAGCAGCTTGGCACTAGAATACAATGAGCAGTTCTTC.

The V gene is TRBV18, the J gene TRBJ1-4, with a possible D match to TRBD1 (5 bases). In germline, CDR1 is KGHSH, CDR2 LQKENI. The CDR3 is 14 amino acids. The ends were cut back, 4 bases at V and 5 bases at J, with 11 bases in the middle. CDR3 sequence (DNA): TGTGCCAGCTCACAGGGACGGGGGAATGAAAAACTGTTTTTT. Translated, it gives CASSQGRGNEKLFF.

This rearrangement joins TRBV5-8 to TRBJ2-3, with TRBD2 matching 7 bases. The CDR3 spans 15 residues. V was clipped by 4 bases and J by 2 bases; unmatched bases: 7. Germline CDR1 and CDR2: SGHTS and YDEGEE. The CDR3 sequence: CASSVQRGITDTQYF. DNA for the CDR3: TGTGCCAGCAGCGTTCAGCGGGGAATCACAGATACGCAGTATTTT.